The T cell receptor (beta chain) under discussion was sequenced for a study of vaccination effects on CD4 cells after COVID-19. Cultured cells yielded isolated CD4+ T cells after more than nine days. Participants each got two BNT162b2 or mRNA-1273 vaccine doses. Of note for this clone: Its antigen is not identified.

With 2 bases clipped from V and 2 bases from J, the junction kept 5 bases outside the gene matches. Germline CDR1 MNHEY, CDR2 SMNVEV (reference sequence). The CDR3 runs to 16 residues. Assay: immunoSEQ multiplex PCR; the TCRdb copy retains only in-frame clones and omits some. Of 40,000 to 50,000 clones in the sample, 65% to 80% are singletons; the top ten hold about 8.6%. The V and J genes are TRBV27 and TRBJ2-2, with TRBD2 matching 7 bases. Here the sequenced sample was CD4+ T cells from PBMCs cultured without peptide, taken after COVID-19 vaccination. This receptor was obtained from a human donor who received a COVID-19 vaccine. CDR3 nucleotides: TGTGCCAGCAGTTTAGTAGGGGAGGGCAACACCGGGGAGCTGTTTTTT. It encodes CASSLVGEGNTGELFF.